What follows describes a single T cell receptor beta chain. Its target is unknown. CDR3 length: 17 residues. Per germline, CDR1 LNHDA and CDR2 SQIVND (reference sequence). V lost 9 bases and J lost 2, with 22 bases in between. Sequencing used immunoSEQ multiplex PCR; TCRdb keeps in-frame clones, though not all of them. The sample lists about 130,000 clones; 80% to 95% were seen once. This sample was taken from a study of T cell responses to AZD1222 COVID-19 vaccine. Points from the study as a whole: The sample set comprised mostly white British donors with more females, and clonal diversity was possibly underestimated. Spike-specific TCR repertoires showed rising breadth and depth after two AZD1222 doses. Only six or seven AZD1222 recipients were seropositive at baseline.

This clonotype was obtained from an adult in good health. The source was peripheral blood, collected on day 0 of AZD1222 vaccination. The chain couples TRBV19 to TRBJ1-4, with D perhaps TRBD1 (5 bases). DNA of the CDR3: TGTGCCAGCTCCCTCGAAAGGGGCTATACTACTAATGAAAAACTGTTTTTT. Residues: CASSLERGYTTNEKLFF.